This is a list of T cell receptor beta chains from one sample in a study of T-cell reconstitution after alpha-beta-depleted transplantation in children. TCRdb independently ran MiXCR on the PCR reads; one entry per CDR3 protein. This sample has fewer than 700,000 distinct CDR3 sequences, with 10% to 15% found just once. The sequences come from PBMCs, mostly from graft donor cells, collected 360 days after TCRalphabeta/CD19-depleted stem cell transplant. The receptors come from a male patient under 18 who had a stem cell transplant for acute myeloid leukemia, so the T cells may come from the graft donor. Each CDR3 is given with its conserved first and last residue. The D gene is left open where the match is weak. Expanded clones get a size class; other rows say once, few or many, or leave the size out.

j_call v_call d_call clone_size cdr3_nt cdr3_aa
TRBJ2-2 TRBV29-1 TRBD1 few TGCAGCGGGGAAAGGGGGCGAGGCACCGGGGAGCTGTTTTTT CSGERGRGTGELFF
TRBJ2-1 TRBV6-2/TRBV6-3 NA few TGTGCCAGCAGTCTGGGAGGACCGATCTACAATGAGCAGTTCTTC CASSLGGPIYNEQFF
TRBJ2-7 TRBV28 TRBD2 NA TGTGCCAGCACCTTGGGGCTAGCGGGAGGGAACCGGAGGGAGCAGTACTTC CASTLGLAGGNRREQYF
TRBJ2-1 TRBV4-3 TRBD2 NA TGCGCCAGCAGCCTCAGCGGGAGTGTTTCCTACAATGAGCAGTTCTTC CASSLSGSVSYNEQFF
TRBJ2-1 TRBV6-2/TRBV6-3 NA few TGTGCCAGCACCCCGGTAATTGCGGGATCCTACAATGAGCAGTTCTTC CASTPVIAGSYNEQFF
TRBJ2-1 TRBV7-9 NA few TGTGCCAGCAGCTTAGGGAGCGGTTCAGTTGGGTACAATGAGCAGTTCTTC CASSLGSGSVGYNEQFF
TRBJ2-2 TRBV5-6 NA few TGTGCCAGCATCCCCTGGGGAGGACTTCCCACCGGGGAGCTGTTTTTT CASIPWGGLPTGELFF
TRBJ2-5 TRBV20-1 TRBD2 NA TGCAGTGCTAGAGGACTAGCAAGGGAGACCCAGTACTTC CSARGLARETQYF
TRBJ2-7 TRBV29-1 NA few TGCAGCGTTGAGAACGGCCAGCCAGCCTACGAGCAGTACTTC CSVENGQPAYEQYF
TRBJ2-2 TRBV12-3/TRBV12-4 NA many TGTGCCAGCAGTCTCGGGCCACTCTACGGGGAGCTGTTTTTT CASSLGPLYGELFF
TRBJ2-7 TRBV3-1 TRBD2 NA TGTGCCAGCAGCCTTTATAGGACTAGCGGGAGCTACGAGCAGTACTTC CASSLYRTSGSYEQYF
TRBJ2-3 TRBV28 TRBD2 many TGTGCCAGCATAGCCATTCCCGGGGGGATAGCAGATACGCAGTATTTT CASIAIPGGIADTQYF
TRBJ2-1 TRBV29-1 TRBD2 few TGCAGCGTTGAAGATTTTGGCGGGAGCTCCTACAATGAGCAGTTCTTC CSVEDFGGSSYNEQFF
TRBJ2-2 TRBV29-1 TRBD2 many TGCAGCGCTGAGACTAGCGGCTCCACCGGGGAGCTGTTTTTT CSAETSGSTGELFF
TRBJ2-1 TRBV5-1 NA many TGCGCCAGCAGCTTATACCACGGGAATTACAATGAGCAGTTCTTC CASSLYHGNYNEQFF
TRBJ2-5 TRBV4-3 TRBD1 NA TGCGCCAGCAGCCTCCGGGACAGGGGAGAAGAGACCCAGTACTTC CASSLRDRGEETQYF
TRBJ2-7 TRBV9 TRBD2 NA TGTGCCAGCAGCGCGCTGGGACTAGCGGGAGGAAGCGAGCAGTACTTC CASSALGLAGGSEQYF
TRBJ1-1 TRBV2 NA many TGTGCCATCCCGGTGGTAGGGGGTGGGGCTGAAGCTTTCTTT CAIPVVGGGAEAFF
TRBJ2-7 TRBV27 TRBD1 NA TGTGCCAGCAGTAGGGACAGGAGATCCTACGAGCAGTACTTC CASSRDRRSYEQYF
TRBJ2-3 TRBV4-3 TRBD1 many TGCGCCAGCAGCCAAGATGATGGGACAGCACCATTCAGCACAGATACGCAGTATTTT CASSQDDGTAPFSTDTQYF
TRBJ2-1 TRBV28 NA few TGTGCCAGCAGTTTGGTGAGGGTGGCGGGTCTCAATGAGCAGTTCTTC CASSLVRVAGLNEQFF
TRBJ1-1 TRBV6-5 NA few TGTGCCAGCAGTTACTCGGGGGATTGGACTGAAGCTTTCTTT CASSYSGDWTEAFF
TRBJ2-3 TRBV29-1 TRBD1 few TGCAGCGTGAAGGACAGGAGCTTCACAGATACGCAGTATTTT CSVKDRSFTDTQYF
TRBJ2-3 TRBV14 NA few TGTGCCAGCAGCCTATGGAGAGCTAGCACAGATACGCAGTATTTT CASSLWRASTDTQYF
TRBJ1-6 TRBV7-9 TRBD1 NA TGTGCCAGCAGCTTAGGAGGGGGCAGTTCACCCCTCCACTTT CASSLGGGSSPLHF
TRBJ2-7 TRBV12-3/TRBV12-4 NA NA TGTGCCAGCAGTTACGGCGGGACGGCTGCCTACGAGCAGTACTTC CASSYGGTAAYEQYF
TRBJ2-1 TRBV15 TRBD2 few TGTGCCACCAGCAGAGAATCCCGGACTAGCGGATACAATGAGCAGTTCTTC CATSRESRTSGYNEQFF
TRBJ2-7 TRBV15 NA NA TGTGCCACCAGCAGAGCGGTCCCGGGACTTGACTTTTACGAGCAGTACTTC CATSRAVPGLDFYEQYF
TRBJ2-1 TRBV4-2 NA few TGTGCCAGCAGCCCGTTTCCGAGTGGGAGCTCCTACAATGAGCAGTTCTTC CASSPFPSGSSYNEQFF
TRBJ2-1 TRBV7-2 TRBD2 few TGTGCCAGCAGCTTAATTCGCGGGAGTGCGAATGAGCAGTTCTTC CASSLIRGSANEQFF
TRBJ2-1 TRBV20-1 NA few TGCAGTGCTAGGAAAGGTCGGGCAACCCCCTACAATGAGCAGTTCTTC CSARKGRATPYNEQFF